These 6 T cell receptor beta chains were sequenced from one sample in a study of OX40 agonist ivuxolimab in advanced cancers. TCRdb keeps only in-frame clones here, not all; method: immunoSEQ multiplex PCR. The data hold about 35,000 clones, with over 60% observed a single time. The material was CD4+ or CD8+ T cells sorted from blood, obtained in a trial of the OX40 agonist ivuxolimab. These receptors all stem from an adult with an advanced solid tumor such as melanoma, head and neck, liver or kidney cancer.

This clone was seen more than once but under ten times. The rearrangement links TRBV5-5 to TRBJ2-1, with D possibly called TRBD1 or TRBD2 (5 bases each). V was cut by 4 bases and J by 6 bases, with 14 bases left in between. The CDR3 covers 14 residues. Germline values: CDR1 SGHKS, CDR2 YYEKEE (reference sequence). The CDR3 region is CASSTSGTSNEQFF. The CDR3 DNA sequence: TGTGCCAGCAGCACGTCCGGGACCTCCAATGAGCAGTTCTTC.

For the CDR3, the DNA is TGTGCCAGCAGTCCGAGCGGGGGGGCCTACAATGAGCAGTTCTTC. It is translated as CASSPSGGAYNEQFF. The genes are TRBV6-4 and TRBJ2-1, with 10 positions matching TRBD2. With 5 bases clipped from V and 2 bases from J, the junction kept 3 bases outside the gene matches. The germline V gene encodes CDR1 MRHNA and CDR2 SNTAGT. CDR3 length equals 15 residues.

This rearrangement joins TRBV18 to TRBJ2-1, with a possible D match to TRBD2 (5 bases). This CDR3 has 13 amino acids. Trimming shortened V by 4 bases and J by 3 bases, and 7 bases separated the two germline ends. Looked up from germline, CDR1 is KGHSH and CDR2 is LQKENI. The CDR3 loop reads CASSREFYNEQFF. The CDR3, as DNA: TGTGCCAGCTCACGGGAGTTCTACAATGAGCAGTTCTTC. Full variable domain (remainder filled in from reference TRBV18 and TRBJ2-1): NAGVMQNPRHLVRRRGQEARLRCSPMKGHSHVYWYRQLPEEGLKFMVYLQKENIIDESGMPKERFSAEFPKEGPSILRIQQVVRGDSAAYFCASSREFYNEQFFGPGTRLTVL.

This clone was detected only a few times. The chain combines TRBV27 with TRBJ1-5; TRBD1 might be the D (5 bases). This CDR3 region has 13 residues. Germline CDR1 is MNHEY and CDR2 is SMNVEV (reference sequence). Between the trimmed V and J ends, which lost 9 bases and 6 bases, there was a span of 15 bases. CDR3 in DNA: TGTGCCAGGAGGGGCGACGGGCGTCAGCCCCAGCATTTT. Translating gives CARRGDGRQPQHF.

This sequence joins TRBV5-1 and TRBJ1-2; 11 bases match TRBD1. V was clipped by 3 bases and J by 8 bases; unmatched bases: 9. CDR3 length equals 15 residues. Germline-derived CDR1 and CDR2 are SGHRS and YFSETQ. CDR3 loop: CASSSPGTGGRGYTF. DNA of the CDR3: TGCGCCAGCAGCTCCCCTGGGACAGGGGGACGAGGCTACACCTTC.

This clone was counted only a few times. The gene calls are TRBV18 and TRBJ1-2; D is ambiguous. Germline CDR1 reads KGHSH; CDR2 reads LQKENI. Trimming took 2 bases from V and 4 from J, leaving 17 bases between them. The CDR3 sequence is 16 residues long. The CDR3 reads CASSPGLGKMVYGYTF. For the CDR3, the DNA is TGTGCCAGCTCACCAGGTTTGGGGAAGATGGTCTATGGCTACACCTTC. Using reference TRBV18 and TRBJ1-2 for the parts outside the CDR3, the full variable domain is NAGVMQNPRHLVRRRGQEARLRCSPMKGHSHVYWYRQLPEEGLKFMVYLQKENIIDESGMPKERFSAEFPKEGPSILRIQQVVRGDSAAYFCASSPGLGKMVYGYTFGSGTRLTVV.